The clone carrying this T cell receptor (beta chain) has more than one count but fewer than ten. The target antigen is unknown. CDR3 size: 15 residues. With V trimmed by 2 bases and J by 1 base, 2 bases remained unmatched. CDR1 SGHRS and CDR2 YFSETQ come from the germline V gene. This specimen belongs to a study of response to subunit inactivated influenza vaccine. Study results and limitations: Every seasonal influenza vaccination brings in few new T cells, the authors suggested.

TCRdb fed the RT-PCR reads into MiXCR, producing one record per CDR3 protein. This sample has 400,000 to 650,000 distinct CDR3 sequences, with approximately 7.2% found just once. The sequence was collected from a man between 50 and 75 years old who received an inactivated influenza vaccine. The V gene is TRBV5-1, the J gene TRBJ2-5, with 10 bases fitting TRBD1. The sequencing used PBMCs from blood, collected roughly 24 months after vaccination. The CDR3 DNA reads as TGCGCCAGCAGCTTAGACAGGGGGCCCCAAGAGACCCAGTACTTC. The encoded protein is CASSLDRGPQETQYF. Supplemented by reference TRBV5-1 and TRBJ2-5, the full variable domain reads KAGVTQTPRYLIKTRGQQVTLSCSPISGHRSVSWYQQTPGQGLQFLFEYFSETQRNKGNFPGRFSGRQFSNSRSEMNVSTLELGDSALYLCASSLDRGPQETQYFGPGTRLLVL.